The clone carrying this TCR beta chain was seen more than once but under ten times. The CDR3 runs to 15 residues. Germline V gene lookup returns CDR1 MNHNS and CDR2 SASEGT. The J segment lost 1 base and the V segment lost 3 bases, leaving 4 bases of the junction unmatched. This sample is drawn from a study of cytomegalovirus exposure and HLA in healthy donors. 13 Jbeta primers and 60 Vbeta primers were used for the PCR. Libraries were prepared by immunoSEQ multiplex PCR; TCRdb keeps only in-frame clonotypes and omits some of them. The repertoire holds about 150,000 clones, with about four fifths as singletons.

The origin of this receptor is a young man in good health and CMV-seronegative. Sequenced sample: PBMCs. The rearrangement uses TRBV6-1 and TRBJ1-1; 8 bases map to TRBD1. Written as DNA, the CDR3 is TGTGCCAGCAGTGAGGGGACAGGTTGGAACACTGAAGCTTTCTTT. Protein: CASSEGTGWNTEAFF.